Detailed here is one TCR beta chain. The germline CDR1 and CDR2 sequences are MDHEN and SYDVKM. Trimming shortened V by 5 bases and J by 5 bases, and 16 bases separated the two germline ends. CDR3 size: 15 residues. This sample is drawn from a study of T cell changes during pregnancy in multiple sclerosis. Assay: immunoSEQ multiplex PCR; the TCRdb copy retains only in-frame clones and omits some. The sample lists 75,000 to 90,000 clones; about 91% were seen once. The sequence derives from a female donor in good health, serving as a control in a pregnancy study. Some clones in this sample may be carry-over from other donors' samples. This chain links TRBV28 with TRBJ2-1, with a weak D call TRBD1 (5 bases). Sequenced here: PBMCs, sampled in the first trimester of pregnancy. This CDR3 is CASSAPRVLDNEQFF. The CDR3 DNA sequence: TGTGCCAGCAGTGCCCCCAGGGTGCTCGACAATGAGCAGTTCTTC.